This T cell receptor (beta chain) was found in a study of radiotherapy plus CTLA-4 blockade in lung cancer. At the level of the study: Around 18% of enrolled patients responded objectively, and more than 25% had disease control.

The CDR3 spans 15 residues. V was clipped by 6 bases and J by 2 bases; unmatched bases: 4. In germline, CDR1 is LGHNA, CDR2 YSLEER. Comment on this clone: The antigen is unknown.

Study results and caveats: After radiotherapy and ipilimumab, tumor-derived clones expanded in peripheral blood.

Repertoires were generated with immunoSEQ multiplex PCR, while TCRdb's copy carries only in-frame clones and drops some. The repertoire has roughly 98,000 clones, approximately 80% of them found once; the top ten carry less than 15%. The source material was peripheral blood, sampled from a patient treated with radiotherapy plus ipilimumab. The V call is TRBV4-3, the J call TRBJ2-2, with 9 bases lining up with TRBD2. This clonotype originated in a human donor with non-small cell lung cancer that progressed on radiotherapy plus ipilimumab. The CDR3 spells CASSPSGENTGELFF. The CDR3 bases are TGCGCCAGCAGTCCTAGCGGGGAAAACACCGGGGAGCTGTTTTTT.